The present T cell receptor beta chain was sequenced within a study of shared clonotypes between healthy human individuals. The study, taken as a whole, reports: Clonotype sharing among donors likely depends on sequencing depth. In this cohort, only blood was sampled, and tissue repertoires likely differ.

Sorted-subset replicate PCRs used around 0.2 ug DNA, tens of thousands of T cell genomes. TCRdb's table, derived via immunoSEQ multiplex PCR, lists solely in-frame clones and lacks some. The sample has roughly 590,000 clones, around 95% seen once. With 6 bases clipped from V and 3 bases from J, the junction kept 8 bases outside the gene matches. The CDR3 runs to 14 residues. Germline V gene sequence: CDR1 MNHEY, CDR2 SVGAGI. Naive CD8 cells, CD45RO-negative and positively selected for CCR7, excluded terminally differentiated effector memory CD45RA+ cells. Healthy HIV-negative adults without recent acute infections or vaccinations served as donors. Note on this clone: Antigen specificity is unknown.

The receptor was derived from a woman in her 30s in good health. V and J are TRBV6-5 and TRBJ2-7, with 7 bases matching TRBD1. The sample comprised naive CD8+ T cells sorted from blood. The CDR3 region is CASSPTTGNYEQYF. Written as DNA, the CDR3 is TGTGCCAGCAGCCCTACGACAGGGAACTACGAGCAGTACTTC.